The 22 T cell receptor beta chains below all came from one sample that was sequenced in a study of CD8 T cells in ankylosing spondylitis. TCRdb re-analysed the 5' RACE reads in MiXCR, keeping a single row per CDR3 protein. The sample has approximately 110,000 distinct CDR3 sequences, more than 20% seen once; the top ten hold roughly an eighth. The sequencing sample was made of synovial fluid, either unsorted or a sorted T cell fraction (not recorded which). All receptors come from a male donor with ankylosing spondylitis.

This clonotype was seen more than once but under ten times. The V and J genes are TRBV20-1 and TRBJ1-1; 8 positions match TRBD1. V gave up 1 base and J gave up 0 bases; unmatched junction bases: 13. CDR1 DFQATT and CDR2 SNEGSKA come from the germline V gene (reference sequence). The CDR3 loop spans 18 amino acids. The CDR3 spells CSARGPGGKMVLNTEAFF. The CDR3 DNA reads TGCAGTGCTAGAGGACCAGGGGGCAAGATGGTTTTGAACACTGAAGCTTTCTTT.

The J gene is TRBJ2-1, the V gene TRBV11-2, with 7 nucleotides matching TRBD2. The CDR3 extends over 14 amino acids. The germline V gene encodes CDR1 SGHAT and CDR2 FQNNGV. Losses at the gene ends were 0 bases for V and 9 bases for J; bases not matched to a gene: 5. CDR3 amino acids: CASSLDIRGSEQFF. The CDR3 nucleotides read TGTGCCAGCAGCTTAGATATTCGCGGGAGTGAGCAGTTCTTC.

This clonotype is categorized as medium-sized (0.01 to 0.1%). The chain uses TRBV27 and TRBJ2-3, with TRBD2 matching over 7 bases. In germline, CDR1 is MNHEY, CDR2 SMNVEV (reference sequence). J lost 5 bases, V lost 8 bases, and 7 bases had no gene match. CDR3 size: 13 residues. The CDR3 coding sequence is TGTGCCAGCGGGGGGAGGGGAAAAGATACGCAGTATTTT. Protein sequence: CASGGRGKDTQYF.

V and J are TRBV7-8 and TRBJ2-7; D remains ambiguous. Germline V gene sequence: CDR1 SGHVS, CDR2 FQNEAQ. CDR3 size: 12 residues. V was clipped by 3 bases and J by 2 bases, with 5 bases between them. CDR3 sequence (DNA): TGTGCCAGCAGCTTGGCGGCCTACGAGCAGTACTTC. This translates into CASSLAAYEQYF. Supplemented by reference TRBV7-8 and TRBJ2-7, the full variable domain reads GAGVSQSPRYKVAKRGQDVALRCDPISGHVSLFWYQQALGQGPEFLTYFQNEAQLDKSGLPSDRFFAERPEGSVSTLKIQRTQQEDSAVYLCASSLAAYEQYFGPGTRLTVT.

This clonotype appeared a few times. In nucleotides, the CDR3 is TGTGCCAGCAGTCCCTCGGGACTAGCGGGGTACAATGAGCAGTTCTTC. It codes for CASSPSGLAGYNEQFF. The V gene is TRBV28, the J gene TRBJ2-1, with 13 positions matching TRBD2. The V gene end was trimmed by 5 bases and the J gene end by 4 bases; junction bases not matched to a gene: 5. CDR3 length: 16 residues. CDR1 MDHEN and CDR2 SYDVKM come from the germline V gene. The complete variable domain, with remaining parts taken from reference TRBV28 and TRBJ2-1, reads DVKVTQSSRYLVKRTGEKVFLECVQDMDHENMFWYRQDPGLGLRLIYFSYDVKMKEKGDIPEGYSVSREKKERFSLILESASTNQTSMYLCASSPSGLAGYNEQFFGPGTRLTVL.

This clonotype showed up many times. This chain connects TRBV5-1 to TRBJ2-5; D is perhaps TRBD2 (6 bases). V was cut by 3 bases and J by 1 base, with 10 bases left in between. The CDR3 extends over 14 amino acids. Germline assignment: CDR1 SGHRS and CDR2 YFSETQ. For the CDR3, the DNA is TGCGCCAGCAGCTGGGCGGGATCCCAAGAGACCCAGTACTTC. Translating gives CASSWAGSQETQYF.

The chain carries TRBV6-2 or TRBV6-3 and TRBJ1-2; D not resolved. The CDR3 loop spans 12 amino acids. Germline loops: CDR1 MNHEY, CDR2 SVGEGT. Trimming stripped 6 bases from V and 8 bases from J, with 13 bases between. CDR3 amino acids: CASRLLLGGYTF. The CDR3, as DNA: TGTGCCAGCAGACTTCTCCTAGGCGGCTACACCTTC.

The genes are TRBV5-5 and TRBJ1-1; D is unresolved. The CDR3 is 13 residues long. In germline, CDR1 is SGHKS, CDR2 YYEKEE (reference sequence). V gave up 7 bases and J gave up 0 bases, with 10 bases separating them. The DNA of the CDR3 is TGTGCCAGCTTGCAGAGAATGAACACTGAAGCTTTCTTT. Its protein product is CASLQRMNTEAFF.

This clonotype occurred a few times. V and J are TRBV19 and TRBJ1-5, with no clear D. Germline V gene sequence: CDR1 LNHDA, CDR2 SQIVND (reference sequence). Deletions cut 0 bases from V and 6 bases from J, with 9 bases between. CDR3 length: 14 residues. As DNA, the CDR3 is TGTGCCAGTAGTATAGAGGGTATCGGTCAGCCCCAGCATTTT. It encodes CASSIEGIGQPQHF.

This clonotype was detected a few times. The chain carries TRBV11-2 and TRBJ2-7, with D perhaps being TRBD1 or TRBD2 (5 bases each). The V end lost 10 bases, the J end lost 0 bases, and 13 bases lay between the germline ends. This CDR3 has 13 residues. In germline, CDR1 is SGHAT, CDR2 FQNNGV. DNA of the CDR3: TGTGCCACCCGCCGGGACGGCTCCTACGAGCAGTACGTC. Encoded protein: CATRRDGSYEQYV.

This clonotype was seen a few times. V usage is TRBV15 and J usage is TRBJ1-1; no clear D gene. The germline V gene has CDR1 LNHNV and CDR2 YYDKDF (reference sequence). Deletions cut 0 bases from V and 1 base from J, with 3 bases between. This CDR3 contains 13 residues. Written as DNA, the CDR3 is TGTGCCACCAGCAGAGACAAGAACACTGAAGCTTTCTTT. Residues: CATSRDKNTEAFF.

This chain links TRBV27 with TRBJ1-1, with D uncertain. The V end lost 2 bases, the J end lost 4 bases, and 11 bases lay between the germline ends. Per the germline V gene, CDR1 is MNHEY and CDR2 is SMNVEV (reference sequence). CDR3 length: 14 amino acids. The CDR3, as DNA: TGTGCCAGCAGTTTAGCCCCGTCAACCACTGAAGCTTTCTTT. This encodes CASSLAPSTTEAFF.

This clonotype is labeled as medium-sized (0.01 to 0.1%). DNA of the CDR3: TGTGCCAGCTCACCGGGGGGAGACCAGCCCCAGCATTTT. The encoded protein is CASSPGGDQPQHF. The chain joins TRBV18 to TRBJ1-5, with a weak D call TRBD1 (5 bases). CDR3 size: 13 residues. Germline V lookup: CDR1 KGHSH, CDR2 LQKENI. Trimming left V 3 bases short and J 7 bases short, with 10 bases between.

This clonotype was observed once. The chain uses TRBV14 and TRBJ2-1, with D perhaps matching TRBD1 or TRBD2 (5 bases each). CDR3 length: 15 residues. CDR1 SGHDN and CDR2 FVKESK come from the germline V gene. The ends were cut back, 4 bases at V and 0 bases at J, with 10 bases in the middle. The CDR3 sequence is CASSPGTVSYNEQFF. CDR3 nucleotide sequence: TGTGCCAGCAGCCCCGGGACCGTCTCCTACAATGAGCAGTTCTTC. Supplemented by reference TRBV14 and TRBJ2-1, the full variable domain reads EAGVTQFPSHSVIEKGQTVTLRCDPISGHDNLYWYRRVMGKEIKFLLHFVKESKQDESGMPNNRFLAERTGGTYSTLKVQPAELEDSGVYFCASSPGTVSYNEQFFGPGTRLTVL.

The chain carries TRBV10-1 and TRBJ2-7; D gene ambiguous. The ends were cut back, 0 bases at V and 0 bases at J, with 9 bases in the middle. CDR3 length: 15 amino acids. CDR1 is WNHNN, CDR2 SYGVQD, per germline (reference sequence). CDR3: CASSESGRSSYEQYF. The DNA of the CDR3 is TGCGCCAGCAGTGAGTCTGGCAGGAGCTCCTACGAGCAGTACTTC.

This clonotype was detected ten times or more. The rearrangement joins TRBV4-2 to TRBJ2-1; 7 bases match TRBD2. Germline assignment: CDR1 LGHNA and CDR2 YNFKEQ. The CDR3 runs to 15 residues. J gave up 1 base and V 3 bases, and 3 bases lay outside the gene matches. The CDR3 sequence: CASSQAGESYNEQFF. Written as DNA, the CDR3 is TGTGCCAGCAGCCAGGCGGGAGAATCCTACAATGAGCAGTTCTTC.

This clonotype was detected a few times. CDR3 residues: CACSPKSNEQFF. In DNA, the CDR3 is TGTGCCTGTAGTCCTAAGTCCAATGAGCAGTTCTTC. The chain employs TRBV30 and TRBJ2-1; D call uncertain. Trimming shortened V by 6 bases and J by 6 bases, and 12 bases separated the two germline ends. The CDR3 is 12 amino acids. CDR1 is GTSNPN and CDR2 is SVGIG in the germline V gene (reference sequence).

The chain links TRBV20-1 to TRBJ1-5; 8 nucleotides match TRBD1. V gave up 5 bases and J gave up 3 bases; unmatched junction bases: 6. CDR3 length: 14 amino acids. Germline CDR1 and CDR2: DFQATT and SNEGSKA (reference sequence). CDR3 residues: CSAATGVNNQPQHF. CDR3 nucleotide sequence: TGCAGTGCTGCGACAGGGGTGAACAATCAGCCCCAGCATTTT.

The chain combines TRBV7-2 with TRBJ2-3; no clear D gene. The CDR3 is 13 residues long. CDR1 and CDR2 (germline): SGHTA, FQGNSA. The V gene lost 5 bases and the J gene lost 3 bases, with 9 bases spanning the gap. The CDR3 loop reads CASSPHGTDTQYF. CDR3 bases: TGTGCCAGCAGCCCCCATGGTACAGATACGCAGTATTTT.

The CDR3 here is CAISAGLAGGLYQETQYF. CDR3 coding DNA: TGTGCCATCAGTGCTGGACTAGCGGGAGGCCTCTATCAAGAGACCCAGTACTTC. The chain uses TRBV10-3 and TRBJ2-5; 14 bases are shared with TRBD2. CDR1 and CDR2 (germline): ENHRY, SYGVKD. With 4 bases clipped from V and 2 bases from J, the junction kept 9 bases outside the gene matches. CDR3 size: 18 residues.

CDR3 region: CASSHTGPEGTEAFF. In nucleotides, the CDR3 is TGTGCCAGCAGCCACACCGGACCGGAGGGCACTGAAGCTTTCTTT. This rearrangement joins TRBV7-9 to TRBJ1-1; D ambiguous. The CDR3 runs 15 residues. Germline V gene sequence: CDR1 SEHNR, CDR2 FQNEAQ (reference sequence). Trimming pared 5 bases from V and 4 bases from J, leaving 17 bases between. The complete variable domain, with remaining parts taken from reference TRBV7-9 and TRBJ1-1, reads DTGVSQNPRHKITKRGQNVTFRCDPISEHNRLYWYRQTLGQGPEFLTYFQNEAQLEKSRLLSDRFSAERPKGSFSTLEIQRTEQGDSAMYLCASSHTGPEGTEAFFGQGTRLTVV.

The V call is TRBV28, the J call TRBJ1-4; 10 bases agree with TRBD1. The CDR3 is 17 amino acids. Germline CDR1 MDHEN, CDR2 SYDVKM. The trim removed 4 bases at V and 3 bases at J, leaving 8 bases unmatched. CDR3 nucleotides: TGTGCCAGCAGTTCTCCGGGACAGGGGTCGTCTAATGAAAAACTGTTTTTT. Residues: CASSSPGQGSSNEKLFF. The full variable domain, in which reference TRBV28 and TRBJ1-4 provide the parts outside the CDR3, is DVKVTQSSRYLVKRTGEKVFLECVQDMDHENMFWYRQDPGLGLRLIYFSYDVKMKEKGDIPEGYSVSREKKERFSLILESASTNQTSMYLCASSSPGQGSSNEKLFFGSGTQLSVL.